A single sample gave rise to the 18 T cell receptor beta chains below, sequenced in a study of T cells after yellow fever vaccination. TCRdb independently ran MiXCR on the 5' RACE reads; one entry per CDR3 protein. The sample consists of around 340,000 distinct CDR3 sequences, 8.7% of them appearing once. Source: PBMCs, taken on the day of the first yellow fever vaccination. These receptors were obtained from a man aged 18 to 29 who received the YFV17D yellow fever vaccine.

This clonotype has a count of ten or more. This rearrangement joins TRBV11-2 to TRBJ2-3, with unresolved D. The germline V gene has CDR1 SGHAT and CDR2 FQNNGV. The CDR3 is made up of 15 amino acids. Trimming took off 3 bases at V and 0 bases at J, with 10 bases between the two ends. The CDR3 here is CASSFTAPSTDTQYF. The CDR3 bases are TGTGCCAGCAGCTTTACAGCACCTAGCACAGATACGCAGTATTTT.

This rearrangement joins TRBV7-6 to TRBJ2-1, with D perhaps TRBD2 (5 bases). V was cut by 0 bases and J by 9 bases, with 9 bases left in between. The CDR3 length is 13 residues. Germline CDR1 and CDR2: SGHVS and FNYEAQ. CDR3 protein: CASSLAPSTEQFF. In nucleotides, the CDR3 is TGTGCCAGCAGCTTAGCCCCTAGCACTGAGCAGTTCTTC.

CDR3 in amino acids: CASSIRGRDEAFF. CDR3 nucleotide sequence: TGTGCCAGCAGCATCAGGGGCAGAGATGAAGCTTTCTTT. The chain recombines TRBV6-2 or TRBV6-3 with TRBJ1-1; a possible D gene is TRBD1 (6 bases). Trimming pared 6 bases from V and 7 bases from J, leaving 15 bases between. The CDR3 runs 13 residues. Germline-derived CDR1 and CDR2 are MNHEY and SVGEGT.

The chain carries TRBV12-3 or TRBV12-4 and TRBJ1-2; TRBD1 is a possible D gene (5 bases). V lost 5 bases and J lost 2, with 12 bases in between. The CDR3 is 14 residues long. The CDR3 DNA is TGTGCCAGCAGTCCCGGGGCGGGAAACTATGGCTACACCTTC. Protein product: CASSPGAGNYGYTF.

This sequence joins TRBV5-1 and TRBJ1-5, with 10 bases lining up with TRBD1. CDR1 is SGHRS and CDR2 is YFSETQ in the germline V gene. J was trimmed by 10 bases and V by 4 bases; bases with no gene match: 8. This CDR3 region has 14 residues. CDR3 nucleotides: TGCGCCAGCAGCCCCGGGACAGGGGAAGTCCCCCAGCATTTT. Translation gives CASSPGTGEVPQHF.

The chain recombines TRBV4-2 with TRBJ2-3; D may be TRBD1 (6 bases). Germline CDR1 reads LGHNA; CDR2 reads YNFKEQ. This CDR3 comprises 15 residues. The ends were cut back, 1 base at V and 2 bases at J, with 10 bases in the middle. DNA of the CDR3: TGTGCCAGCAGCCAAGGGGGGACACACACAGATACGCAGTATTTT. It specifies CASSQGGTHTDTQYF.

A few counts support this clonotype. The chain is built from TRBV6-2 or TRBV6-3 and TRBJ2-1, with 8 bases fitting TRBD1. CDR1 MNHEY and CDR2 SVGEGT come from the germline V gene. The CDR3 has 13 amino acids. After removal of 5 bases from V and 5 bases from J, the junction contained 2 bases not matched to a gene. The CDR3: CASSPTGDNEQFF. The CDR3 DNA sequence: TGTGCCAGCAGTCCGACAGGGGACAATGAGCAGTTCTTC.

This clonotype was counted only a few times. The chain carries TRBV5-6 and TRBJ2-7, with D possibly being TRBD1 (5 bases). The CDR3 consists of 13 residues. Per the germline V gene, CDR1 is SGHDT and CDR2 is YYEEEE. Trimming pared 4 bases from V and 4 bases from J, leaving 12 bases between. The DNA for the CDR3 is TGTGCCAGCAGCGCCGACAGCAGATACGAGCAGTACTTC. Its translation: CASSADSRYEQYF.

There are a few counts of this clonotype. J is TRBJ1-1 and V is TRBV18, with a weak D call TRBD1 (5 bases). Trimming removed 2 bases from V and 10 bases from J, with 8 bases in between. The CDR3 is 11 amino acids. From germline, CDR1 is KGHSH and CDR2 LQKENI. CDR3 loop: CASSPGGGAFF. In DNA, the CDR3 is TGTGCCAGCTCACCAGGTGGGGGAGCTTTCTTT.

In this sample, this clonotype turned up a few times. J is TRBJ1-2 and V is TRBV19; D gene ambiguous. Germline V gives CDR1 LNHDA, CDR2 SQIVND (reference sequence). CDR3 length: 13 residues. Trimming pared 6 bases from V and 3 bases from J, leaving 11 bases between. CDR3 protein: CASRRGGDYGYTF. The DNA of the CDR3 is TGTGCCAGTAGACGTGGCGGGGACTATGGCTACACCTTC.

This rearrangement joins TRBV25-1 to TRBJ2-1; 13 positions match TRBD2. Germline trimming cut 8 bases from V and 8 bases from J; bases unmatched to any gene: 3. CDR1 and CDR2 (germline): MGHDK, SYGVNS. The CDR3 length is 13 residues. In DNA form, the CDR3 reads TGTGCCAGCTTACTAGCGGGGGGGGATGAGCAGTTCTTC. Translating gives CASLLAGGDEQFF.

As concerns this clonotype: At one end, the junction sequence differs from germline, possibly due to a read error. DNA of the CDR3: TGTGCCAACAGCTTAGGGGGGGCGTTGACAGATACGCAGTATTTT. Its protein is CANSLGGALTDTQYF. The rearrangement links TRBV7-2 to TRBJ2-3, with a weak D call TRBD2 (7 bases). The CDR3 has 15 amino acids. CDR1 and CDR2 from the germline V gene are SGHTA and FQGNSA. The variable domain in full, completed from reference TRBV7-2 and TRBJ2-3, reads GAGVSQSPSNKVTEKGKDVELRCDPISGHTALYWYRQSLGQGLEFLIYFQGNSAPDKSGLPSDRFSAERTGGSVSTLTIQRTQQEDSAVYLCANSLGGALTDTQYFGPGTRLTVL.

This clonotype was seen more than once but under ten times. V is TRBV11-2 and J is TRBJ2-1; perhaps D is TRBD1 or TRBD2 (5 bases each). The length of the CDR3 is 18 residues. Looked up from germline, CDR1 is SGHAT and CDR2 is FQNNGV. V lost 5 bases, J lost 2 bases, and 22 bases lay in between. The CDR3, as DNA: TGTGCCAGCAGCCACCTGGTCTCGACAGTTAGCGCCTACAATGAGCAGTTCTTC. Translating it yields CASSHLVSTVSAYNEQFF. Drawing the rest from reference TRBV11-2 and TRBJ2-1, the complete variable domain is EAGVAQSPRYKIIEKRQSVAFWCNPISGHATLYWYQQILGQGPKLLIQFQNNGVVDDSQLPKDRFSAERLKGVDSTLKIQPAKLEDSAVYLCASSHLVSTVSAYNEQFFGPGTRLTVL.

V gene TRBV4-1 combines with J gene TRBJ2-1; 7 bases align to TRBD1. Germline CDR1 MGHRA, CDR2 YSYEKL. V was clipped by 5 bases and J by 7 bases; unmatched bases: 2. The CDR3 runs 12 residues. The CDR3 DNA reads TGCGCCAGCAGCAACAGGGGTAATGAGCAGTTCTTC. Its protein is CASSNRGNEQFF.

V is TRBV4-1 and J is TRBJ1-1, with D perhaps matching TRBD1 (5 bases). V shed 1 base and J shed 6 bases, with 12 bases lying between them. Per germline, CDR1 MGHRA and CDR2 YSYEKL. CDR3 size: 14 residues. The CDR3 DNA reads TGCGCCAGCAGCCAAGGGTGGGGCGAGGCTGAAGCTTTCTTT. It encodes CASSQGWGEAEAFF.

This clonotype showed up just a few times. V and J are TRBV5-4 and TRBJ1-1; D not certain. This CDR3 comprises 12 residues. V shed 4 bases and J shed 7 bases, with 11 bases lying between them. CDR1 is SGHNT, CDR2 YYREEE, per germline (reference sequence). CDR3 bases: TGTGCCAGCAGCCGTGGTATAGGTGAAGCTTTCTTT. It codes for CASSRGIGEAFF.

Many counts were recorded for this clonotype. J is TRBJ1-6 and V is TRBV5-1; D is possibly TRBD1 (6 bases). V was trimmed by 1 base and J by 7 bases, leaving 12 bases between them. The germline V gene has CDR1 SGHRS and CDR2 YFSETQ. This CDR3 spans 15 amino acids. The CDR3 DNA reads TGCGCCAGCAGCTTGAGGACAGATCTAAATTCACCCCTCCACTTT. Translated: CASSLRTDLNSPLHF.

This clonotype was detected only a few times. The rearrangement joins TRBV7-9 to TRBJ2-1, with 7 bases aligning to TRBD2. The V gene's germline CDR1 is SEHNR and CDR2 FQNEAQ (reference sequence). The CDR3 is 14 residues long. The V segment lost 5 bases and the J segment 9 bases; nucleotides outside the gene matches: 10. CDR3 loop: CASSPTGGFREQFF. The CDR3 DNA reads as TGTGCCAGCAGCCCAACCGGGGGGTTTCGTGAGCAGTTCTTC.